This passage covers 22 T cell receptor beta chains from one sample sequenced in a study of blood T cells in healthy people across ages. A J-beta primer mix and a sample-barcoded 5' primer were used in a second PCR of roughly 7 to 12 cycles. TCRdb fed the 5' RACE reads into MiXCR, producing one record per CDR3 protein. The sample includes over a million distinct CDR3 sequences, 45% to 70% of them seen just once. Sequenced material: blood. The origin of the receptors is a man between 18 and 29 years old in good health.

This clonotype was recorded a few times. DNA for the CDR3: TGTGCCAGCAGTCATAGCGGGGGGGCCTACGAGCAGTACTTC. Amino acids: CASSHSGGAYEQYF. The chain couples TRBV2 to TRBJ2-7; 11 bases are a match to TRBD2. The germline V gene encodes CDR1 SNHLY and CDR2 FYNNEI. CDR3 length: 14 residues. V shed 5 bases, J shed 2 bases, and the junction held 2 bases outside the gene matches.

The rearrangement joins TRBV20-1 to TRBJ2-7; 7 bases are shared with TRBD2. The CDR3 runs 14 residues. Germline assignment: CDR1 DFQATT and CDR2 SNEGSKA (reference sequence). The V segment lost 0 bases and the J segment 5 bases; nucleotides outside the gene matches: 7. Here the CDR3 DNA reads TGCAGTGCTAGAGATTGGGGGGGAAGTGACGAGCAGTACTTC. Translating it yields CSARDWGGSDEQYF.

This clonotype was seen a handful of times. The CDR3 nucleotides are TGTGCCAGCAGCACCCGACAGGGTGGCGTTGAGCAGTTCTTC. Protein: CASSTRQGGVEQFF. The chain is built from TRBV9 and TRBJ2-1, with 7 bases matching TRBD1. The CDR3 is 14 amino acids. J lost 9 bases, V lost 4 bases, and 10 bases had no gene match. Per the germline V gene, CDR1 is SGDLS and CDR2 is YYNGEE.

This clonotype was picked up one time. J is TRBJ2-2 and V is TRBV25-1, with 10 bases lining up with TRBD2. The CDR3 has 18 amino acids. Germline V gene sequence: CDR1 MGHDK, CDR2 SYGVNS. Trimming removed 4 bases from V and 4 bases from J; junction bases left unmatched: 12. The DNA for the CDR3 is TGTGCCAGCAGTGCAAAGTTAGCGGGAGGACCTACCACCGGGGAGCTGTTTTTT. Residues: CASSAKLAGGPTTGELFF.

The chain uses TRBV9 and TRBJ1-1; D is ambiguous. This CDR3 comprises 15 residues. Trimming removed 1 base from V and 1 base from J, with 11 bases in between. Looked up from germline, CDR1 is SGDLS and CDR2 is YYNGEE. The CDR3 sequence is CASSVPQQANTEAFF. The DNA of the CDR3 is TGTGCCAGCAGCGTACCCCAGCAGGCGAACACTGAAGCTTTCTTT.

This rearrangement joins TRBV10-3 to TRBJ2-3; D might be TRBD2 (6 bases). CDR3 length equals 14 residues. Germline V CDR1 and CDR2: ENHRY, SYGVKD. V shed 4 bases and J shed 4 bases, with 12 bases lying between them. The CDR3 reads CAISAGGSADTQYF. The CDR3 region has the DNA TGTGCCATCAGTGCTGGGGGGTCGGCAGATACGCAGTATTTT.

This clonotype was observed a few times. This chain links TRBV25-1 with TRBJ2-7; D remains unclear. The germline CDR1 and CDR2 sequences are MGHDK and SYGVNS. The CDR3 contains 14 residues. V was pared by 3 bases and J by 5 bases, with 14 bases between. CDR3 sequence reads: CASSDRSVSNEQYF. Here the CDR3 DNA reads TGTGCCAGCAGTGACAGGTCGGTTTCAAACGAGCAGTACTTC.

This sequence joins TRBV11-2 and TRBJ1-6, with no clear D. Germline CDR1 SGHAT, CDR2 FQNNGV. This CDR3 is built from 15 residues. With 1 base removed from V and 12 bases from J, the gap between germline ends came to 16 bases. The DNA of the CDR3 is TGTGCCAGCAGCTTAGTTGGCCGTCCTCTTCTACCCCTCCACTTT. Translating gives CASSLVGRPLLPLHF.

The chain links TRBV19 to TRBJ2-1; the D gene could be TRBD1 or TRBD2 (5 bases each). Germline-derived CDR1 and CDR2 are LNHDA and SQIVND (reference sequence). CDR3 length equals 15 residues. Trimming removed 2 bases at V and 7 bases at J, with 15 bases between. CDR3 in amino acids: CASSISSTEGNEQFF. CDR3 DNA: TGTGCCAGTAGTATATCGTCCACTGAGGGGAATGAGCAGTTCTTC.

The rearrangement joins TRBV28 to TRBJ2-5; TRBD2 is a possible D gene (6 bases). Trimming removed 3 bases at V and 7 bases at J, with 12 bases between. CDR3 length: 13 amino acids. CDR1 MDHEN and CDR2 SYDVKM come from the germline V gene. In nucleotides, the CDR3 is TGTGCCAGCAGTTTGGAGGGAGGACGGACCCAGTACTTC. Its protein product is CASSLEGGRTQYF.

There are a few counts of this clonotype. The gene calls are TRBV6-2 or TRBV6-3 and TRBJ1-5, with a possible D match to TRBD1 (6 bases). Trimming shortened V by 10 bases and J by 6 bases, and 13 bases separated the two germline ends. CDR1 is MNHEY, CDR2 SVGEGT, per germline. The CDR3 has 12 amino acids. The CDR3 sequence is CATTEGGQPQHF. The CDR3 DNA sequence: TGTGCCACCACAGAGGGGGGTCAGCCCCAGCATTTT.

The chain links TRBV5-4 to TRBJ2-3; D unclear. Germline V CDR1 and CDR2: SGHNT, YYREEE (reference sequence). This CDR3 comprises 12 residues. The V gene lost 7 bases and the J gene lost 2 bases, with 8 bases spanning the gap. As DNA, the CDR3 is TGTGCCAGCGGGCCATTCACAGATACGCAGTATTTT. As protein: CASGPFTDTQYF.

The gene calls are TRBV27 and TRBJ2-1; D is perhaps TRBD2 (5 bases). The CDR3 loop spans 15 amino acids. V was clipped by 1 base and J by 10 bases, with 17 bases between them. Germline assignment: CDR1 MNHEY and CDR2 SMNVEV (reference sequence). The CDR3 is CASSLYGVTGYEQFF. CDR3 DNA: TGTGCCAGCAGTTTATACGGGGTGACGGGCTACGAGCAGTTCTTC.

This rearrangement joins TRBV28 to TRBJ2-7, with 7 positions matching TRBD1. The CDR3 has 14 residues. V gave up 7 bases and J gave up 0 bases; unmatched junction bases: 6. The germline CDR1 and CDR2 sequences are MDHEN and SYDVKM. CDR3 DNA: TGTGCCAGCACCCCGCGGACAGGCTCCTACGAGCAGTACTTC. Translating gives CASTPRTGSYEQYF. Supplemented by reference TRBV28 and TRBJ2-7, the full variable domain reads DVKVTQSSRYLVKRTGEKVFLECVQDMDHENMFWYRQDPGLGLRLIYFSYDVKMKEKGDIPEGYSVSREKKERFSLILESASTNQTSMYLCASTPRTGSYEQYFGPGTRLTVT.

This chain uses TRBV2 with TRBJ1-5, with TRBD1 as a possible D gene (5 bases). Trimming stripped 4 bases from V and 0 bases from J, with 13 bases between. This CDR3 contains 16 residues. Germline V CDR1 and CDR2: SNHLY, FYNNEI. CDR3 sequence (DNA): TGTGCCAGCAGTGTATGGGACGGTTATAGCAATCAGCCCCAGCATTTT. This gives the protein CASSVWDGYSNQPQHF.

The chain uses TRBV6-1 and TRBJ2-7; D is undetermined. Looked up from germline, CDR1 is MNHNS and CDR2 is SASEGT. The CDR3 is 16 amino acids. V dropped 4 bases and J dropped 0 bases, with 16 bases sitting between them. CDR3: CASSGDLGASSYEQYF. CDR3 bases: TGTGCCAGCAGTGGGGATCTAGGCGCGAGCTCCTACGAGCAGTACTTC.

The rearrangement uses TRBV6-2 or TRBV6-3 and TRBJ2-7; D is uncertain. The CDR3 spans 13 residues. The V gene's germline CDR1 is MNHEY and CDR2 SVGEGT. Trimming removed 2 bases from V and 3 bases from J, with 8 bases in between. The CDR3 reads CASSYGSYYEQYF. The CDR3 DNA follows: TGTGCCAGCAGTTACGGGTCCTACTACGAGCAGTACTTC.

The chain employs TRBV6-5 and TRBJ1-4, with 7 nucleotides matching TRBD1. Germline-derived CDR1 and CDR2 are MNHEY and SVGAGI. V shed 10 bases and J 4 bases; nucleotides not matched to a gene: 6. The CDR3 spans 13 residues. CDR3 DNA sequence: TGTGCCACCCAGGGGGGGCGTAATGAAAAACTGTTTTTT. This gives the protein CATQGGRNEKLFF.

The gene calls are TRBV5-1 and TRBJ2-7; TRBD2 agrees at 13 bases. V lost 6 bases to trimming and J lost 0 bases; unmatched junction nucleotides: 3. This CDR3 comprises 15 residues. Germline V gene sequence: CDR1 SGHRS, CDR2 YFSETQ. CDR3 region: CASTWTSGSSYEQYF. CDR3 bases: TGCGCCAGCACATGGACTAGCGGGAGCTCCTACGAGCAGTACTTC.

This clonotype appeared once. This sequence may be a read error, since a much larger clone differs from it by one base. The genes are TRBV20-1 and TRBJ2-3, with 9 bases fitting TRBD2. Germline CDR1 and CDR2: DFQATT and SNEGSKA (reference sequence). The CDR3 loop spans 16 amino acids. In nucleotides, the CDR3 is TGCAGTGTTAGAGATCTCCAGCGGGGGGACGCAGATACGCAGTATTTT. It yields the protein CSVRDLQRGDADTQYF.

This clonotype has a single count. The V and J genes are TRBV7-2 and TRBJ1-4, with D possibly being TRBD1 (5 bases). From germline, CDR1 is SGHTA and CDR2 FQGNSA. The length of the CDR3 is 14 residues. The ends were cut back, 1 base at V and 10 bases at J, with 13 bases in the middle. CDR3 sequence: CASSLGEVRGKLFF. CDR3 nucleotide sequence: TGTGCCAGCAGCTTAGGGGAGGTGAGGGGAAAACTGTTTTTT.

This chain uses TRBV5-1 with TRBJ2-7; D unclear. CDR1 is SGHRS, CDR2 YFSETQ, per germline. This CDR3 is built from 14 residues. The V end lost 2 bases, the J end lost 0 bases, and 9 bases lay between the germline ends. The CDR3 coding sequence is TGCGCCAGCAGCTTTTACGCGGACTCCTACGAGCAGTACTTC. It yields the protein CASSFYADSYEQYF.